The rows below give T cell receptor beta chains drawn from one sample of a study of blood T cell repertoires in COVID-19. The assay was immunoSEQ multiplex PCR, and TCRdb's table has in-frame clones only and misses some. The sample lists about 140,000 clones; 84% were seen once. The sequenced sample was peripheral blood. The receptor set was obtained from a human donor in a cohort sampled during active COVID-19. Both conserved end residues are part of each CDR3. Fields, in order: D gene, V gene, J gene, clone size, CDR3 protein, CDR3 DNA. D genes are given only for firm matches. Only some rows state a clone size, as once, few, many or a class for expanded clones.

D: TRBD2
V: TRBV5-5
J: TRBJ2-3
size: .
CDR3: CASSFGPASGGADTQYF
DNA: TGTGCCAGCAGCTTTGGTCCCGCTAGCGGGGGGGCAGATACGCAGTATTTT

D: TRBD1
V: TRBV9
J: TRBJ2-7
size: .
CDR3: CASSVEGTGYEQYF
DNA: TGTGCCAGCAGCGTAGAGGGGACAGGGTACGAGCAGTACTTC

D: .
V: TRBV29-1
J: TRBJ2-1
size: .
CDR3: CSLVRDSYNEQFF
DNA: TGCAGCCTTGTGCGGGACTCCTACAATGAGCAGTTCTTC

D: .
V: TRBV2
J: TRBJ1-4
size: .
CDR3: CASGLEEKLFF
DNA: TGTGCCAGCGGACTCGAGGAAAAACTGTTTTTT

D: .
V: TRBV7-2
J: TRBJ2-1
size: .
CDR3: CASSLADRGVLHNEQFF
DNA: TGTGCCAGCAGCTTAGCGGATCGCGGGGTCCTACACAATGAGCAGTTCTTC

D: .
V: TRBV13
J: TRBJ1-1
size: .
CDR3: CASSSRAGTEAFF
DNA: TGTGCCAGCAGCTCCCGAGCGGGCACTGAAGCTTTCTTT

D: .
V: TRBV11-3
J: TRBJ2-2
size: once
CDR3: CASSFGSSAGELFF
DNA: TGTGCCAGCAGCTTCGGATCTAGCGCCGGGGAGCTGTTTTTT

D: TRBD2
V: TRBV7-2
J: TRBJ2-1
size: few
CDR3: CASSLRSFRTSGNEQFF
DNA: TGTGCCAGCAGCTTAAGGAGCTTCCGGACTAGCGGTAATGAGCAGTTCTTC

D: TRBD1
V: TRBV9
J: TRBJ2-7
size: .
CDR3: CASSVETGGHEQYF
DNA: TGTGCCAGCAGCGTAGAAACAGGGGGCCACGAGCAGTACTTC

D: TRBD1
V: TRBV20-1
J: TRBJ2-7
size: .
CDR3: CSASDYRGRGYEQYF
DNA: TGCAGTGCTAGTGATTACAGGGGAAGGGGCTACGAGCAGTACTTC

D: TRBD2
V: TRBV27
J: TRBJ2-3
size: .
CDR3: CASKFRGLAGGSTDTQYF
DNA: TGTGCCAGCAAGTTCCGGGGACTAGCGGGGGGGAGCACAGATACGCAGTATTTT

D: TRBD1
V: TRBV5-5
J: TRBJ1-2
size: .
CDR3: CASSLTRDRGWRYGYTF
DNA: TGTGCCAGCAGCCTAACTAGGGACAGGGGTTGGAGGTATGGCTACACCTTC

D: .
V: TRBV13
J: TRBJ2-1
size: .
CDR3: CASSLGPRQGGNEQFF
DNA: TGTGCCAGCAGCTTAGGCCCGAGGCAGGGTGGCAATGAGCAGTTCTTC

D: TRBD1
V: TRBV19
J: TRBJ1-2
size: .
CDR3: CASTRGTGGDGYGYTF
DNA: TGTGCCAGTACCCGGGGGACAGGGGGCGATGGCTATGGCTACACCTTC

D: TRBD1
V: TRBV5-4
J: TRBJ1-2
size: .
CDR3: CASRWDRSTGGYGYTF
DNA: TGTGCCAGCCGATGGGACAGGTCAACAGGAGGCTATGGCTACACCTTC

D: .
V: TRBV6-5
J: TRBJ1-6
size: few
CDR3: CASNPGRRDSPLHF
DNA: TGTGCCAGCAATCCGGGGAGAAGGGATTCACCCCTCCACTTT

D: .
V: TRBV27
J: TRBJ1-2
size: .
CDR3: CASSFRNRASYTF
DNA: TGTGCCAGCAGTTTCCGCAACAGGGCTAGCTACACCTTC

D: TRBD1
V: TRBV24-1
J: TRBJ2-6
size: .
CDR3: CATSPGQGYAGANVLTF
DNA: TGTGCCACCAGTCCGGGACAGGGGTACGCTGGGGCCAACGTCCTGACTTTC

D: TRBD1
V: TRBV13
J: TRBJ1-5
size: once
CDR3: CASSLGQGDQPQHF
DNA: TGTGCCAGCAGCTTAGGCCAGGGGGATCAGCCCCAGCATTTT

D: .
V: TRBV29-1
J: TRBJ2-5
size: .
CDR3: CSVVGQIQETQYF
DNA: TGCAGCGTTGTGGGGCAGATCCAAGAGACCCAGTACTTC

D: .
V: TRBV5-1
J: TRBJ2-5
size: .
CDR3: CASSALLTRAETQYF
DNA: TGCGCCAGCAGCGCCCTGCTGACGCGGGCGGAGACCCAGTACTTC

D: .
V: TRBV7-2
J: TRBJ1-6
size: .
CDR3: CASSPWGASSYNSPLHF
DNA: TGTGCCAGCAGCCCCTGGGGAGCCAGCTCCTATAATTCACCCCTCCACTTT

D: .
V: TRBV28
J: TRBJ2-3
size: once
CDR3: CASRGGWGQGDTQYF
DNA: TGTGCCAGCAGAGGGGGTTGGGGGCAGGGAGATACGCAGTATTTT

D: .
V: TRBV4-1
J: TRBJ2-7
size: .
CDR3: CASSQGRATDSSYEQYF
DNA: TGCGCCAGCAGCCAAGGAAGGGCTACGGACAGTAGCTACGAGCAGTACTTC

D: .
V: TRBV27
J: TRBJ2-7
size: .
CDR3: CASSSLGGGRSYEQYF
DNA: TGTGCCAGCAGTTCCCTAGGCGGGGGCCGCTCCTACGAGCAGTACTTC